The sequence of this TCR beta chain was determined in a study of response to subunit inactivated influenza vaccine. Overall study results and limits: With each seasonal influenza vaccination, the authors suggested, few new T cells are recruited.

TCRdb re-analysed the RT-PCR reads in MiXCR, keeping a single row per CDR3 protein. This table holds almost 600,000 distinct CDR3 sequences, 12% to 15% found once. This clonotype has ten or more counts. What it binds is not known. This CDR3 contains 15 residues. The V gene lost 0 bases and the J gene lost 2 bases, with 8 bases spanning the gap. Germline CDR1 reads SGHRS; CDR2 reads YFSETQ. The receptor comes from a man aged 50 to 60 who received an inactivated influenza vaccine. This sample comprised PBMCs from blood, obtained about 11 days after vaccination. The V and J genes are TRBV5-1 and TRBJ1-4; D not resolved. For the CDR3, the DNA is TGCGCCAGCAGCTTGGTCCAGGCCACTAATGAAAAACTGTTTTTT. It translates to CASSLVQATNEKLFF.